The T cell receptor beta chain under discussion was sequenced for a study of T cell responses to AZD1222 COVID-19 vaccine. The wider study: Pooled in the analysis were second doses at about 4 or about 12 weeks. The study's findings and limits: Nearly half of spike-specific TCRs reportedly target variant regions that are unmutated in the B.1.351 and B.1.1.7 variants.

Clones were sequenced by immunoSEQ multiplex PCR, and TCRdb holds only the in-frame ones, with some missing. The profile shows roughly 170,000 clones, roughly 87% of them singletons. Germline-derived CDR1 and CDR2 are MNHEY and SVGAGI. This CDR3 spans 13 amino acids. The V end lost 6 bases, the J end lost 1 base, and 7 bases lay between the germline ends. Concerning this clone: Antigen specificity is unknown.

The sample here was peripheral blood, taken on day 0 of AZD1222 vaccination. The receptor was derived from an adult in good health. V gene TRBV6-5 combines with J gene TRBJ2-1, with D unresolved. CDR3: CASSGSSYNEQFF. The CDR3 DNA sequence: TGTGCCAGCAGCGGTAGTTCCTACAATGAGCAGTTCTTC.